This entry lists 2 T cell receptor beta chains sequenced from one sample in a study of blood T cells in healthy people across ages. Combining a sample-barcoded 5' primer with a J-beta primer mix, a second PCR ran for roughly 6 to 12 cycles. TCRdb itself ran the 5' RACE reads through MiXCR, one entry per CDR3 protein. Here the sample spans 650,000 to 800,000 distinct CDR3 sequences, about 51% being singletons. The sequenced sample consisted of blood. The receptors derive from an elderly woman in good health.

A single count supports this clonotype. The rearrangement joins TRBV27 to TRBJ2-1, with D possibly being TRBD2 (6 bases). Trimming pared 5 bases from V and 0 bases from J, leaving 17 bases between. Germline V lookup: CDR1 MNHEY, CDR2 SMNVEV (reference sequence). There are 17 residues in the CDR3. DNA of the CDR3: TGTGCCAGCAGTAAAGGGCCGACTAGGCCCTCCTACAATGAGCAGTTCTTC. Protein product: CASSKGPTRPSYNEQFF.

This clonotype was seen repeatedly, ten times or more. The chain joins TRBV7-3 to TRBJ2-3, with 7 bases aligning to TRBD2. This CDR3 comprises 15 residues. The V segment lost 3 bases and the J segment 7 bases; nucleotides outside the gene matches: 10. Germline V lookup: CDR1 SGHTA, CDR2 FQGTGA. The DNA of the CDR3 is TGTGCCAGCAGCTTCGTGGCGGGAGAAGCAAATACGCAGTATTTT. It is translated as CASSFVAGEANTQYF.